This is a list of T cell receptor beta chains from one sample in a study of blood T cell repertoires in COVID-19. Profiling relied on immunoSEQ multiplex PCR, and the TCRdb table lists in-frame clones only, not all of them. Of over 450,000 clones listed, 80% to 90% were seen once; the top ten hold 0.7% to 1%. Sequencing was performed on peripheral blood. The receptor source for this set is a man in his late teens or twenties with COVID-19, enrolled during active disease. CDR3s include the opening cysteine and the closing phenylalanine or tryptophan. D genes are given only for firm matches. Size tells how often a clone was seen (once, few, many) or the class of an expanded clone, and some rows leave it out.

TRBV6-5	TRBJ1-4	TRBD1	NA	CASSSTGGDSEKLFF	TGTGCCAGCAGTTCTACAGGGGGCGACAGTGAAAAACTGTTTTTT
TRBV7-9	TRBJ2-7	NA	NA	CASVRQANSYEQYF	TGTGCCAGCGTAAGACAGGCAAACTCCTACGAGCAGTACTTC
TRBV6-5	TRBJ2-3	NA	once	CASRGQGGDTQYF	TGTGCCAGCAGGGGGCAGGGGGGTGATACGCAGTATTTT
TRBV6-4	TRBJ2-1	NA	NA	CASSDSPGAFLYEQFF	TGTGCCAGCAGTGACTCACCAGGGGCCTTTCTCTATGAGCAGTTCTTC
TRBV2	TRBJ2-1	TRBD1	NA	CASSSRDRYNEQFF	TGTGCCAGCAGTTCCCGGGACAGATACAATGAGCAGTTCTTC
TRBV28	TRBJ2-1	NA	NA	CASSLTRLPPNEQFF	TGTGCCAGCAGTTTAACGCGTTTACCCCCCAATGAGCAGTTCTTC
TRBV29-1	TRBJ1-1	TRBD1	few	CSAGQGMNTEAFF	TGCAGCGCCGGACAGGGAATGAACACTGAAGCTTTCTTT
TRBV28	TRBJ1-2	TRBD1	NA	CATGQDYGYTF	TGTGCCACCGGACAGGACTATGGCTACACCTTC
TRBV12-5	TRBJ1-2	TRBD1	NA	CASGQQGAGGYTF	TGTGCTAGTGGTCAACAGGGGGCCGGTGGCTACACCTTC
TRBV5-1	TRBJ2-2	NA	NA	CASSPQVLAGELFF	TGCGCCAGCAGTCCTCAGGTACTGGCCGGGGAGCTGTTTTTT
TRBV2	TRBJ1-1	NA	NA	CASTKTVNTEAFF	TGTGCCAGCACCAAGACAGTGAACACTGAAGCTTTCTTT
TRBV6-5	TRBJ2-5	TRBD2	few	CASSLIAGAETQYF	TGTGCCAGCAGTTTAATAGCGGGAGCCGAGACCCAGTACTTC
TRBV7-2	TRBJ2-5	NA	NA	CASSFRGVLETQYF	TGTGCCAGCAGCTTCCGGGGAGTTTTAGAGACCCAGTACTTC
TRBV24-1	TRBJ2-5	NA	NA	CATSDSQGAKETQYF	TGTGCCACCAGTGATTCACAGGGTGCCAAGGAGACCCAGTACTTC
TRBV18	TRBJ1-5	NA	once	CASSSLGEPQHF	TGTGCCAGCTCATCCCTAGGGGAGCCCCAGCATTTT
TRBV2	TRBJ2-4	NA	NA	CASSEVSGAKNIQYF	TGTGCCAGCAGTGAAGTATCCGGAGCCAAAAACATTCAGTACTTC